Below, one TCR beta chain is given with its context. This sample is drawn from a study of blood T cell repertoires in COVID-19. Overall study context: Donors in the United States, Italy and Spain gave samples during acute or convalescent COVID-19. PBMCs, B-cell-depleted T cells, or T cells provided the cDNA or gDNA that made up the material.

V lost 6 bases and J lost 5; bases outside the gene matches: 4. Germline CDR1 is WSHSY and CDR2 is SAAADI. This CDR3 comprises 13 residues. Original processing methods: The assay estimated nucleated cells by amplifying reference gene primers. Generated by immunoSEQ multiplex PCR, the TCRdb table keeps only in-frame clones and is missing some. Clonal size and the V and J genes are those of that table, whereas D and trimming came from the DNA. The sample shows 140,000 to 150,000 clones, 80% to 90% of them seen only once. Material for sequencing was peripheral blood. The rearrangement links TRBV10-2 to TRBJ2-1, with 7 bases fitting TRBD2. This receptor was obtained from a human donor in a cohort sampled during active COVID-19. The chain's CDR3 is CASSPGLNNEQFF. CDR3 DNA sequence: TGCGCCAGCAGCCCGGGACTAAACAATGAGCAGTTCTTC.